The entry below describes one T cell receptor beta chain. The antigen remains undetermined. Generated by immunoSEQ multiplex PCR, the TCRdb table keeps only in-frame clones and is missing some. The repertoire includes 60,000 to 85,000 clones, roughly nine tenths of them detected once, and about a fifth sits in the top ten. The data belong to a study of T cells in localized non-small cell lung cancer. Study results and caveats: Peak T cell clonality was found in uninvolved adjacent lung, exceeding tumor. The tumor had only one region sequenced, so heterogeneity remains possible. Those with higher blood T cell density had longer overall survival.

The origin of this receptor is a male donor aged 60 or over with stage III squamous cell lung carcinoma. This sample comprised peripheral blood, obtained before any cancer treatment.

The CDR3 loop is CASGLVPQPWDTQYF. The CDR3 region has the DNA TGTGCTAGTGGTTTGGTTCCACAGCCGTGGGATACGCAGTATTTT. The chain couples TRBV12-5 to TRBJ2-3; D remains ambiguous. Looked up from germline, CDR1 is LGHNT and CDR2 is FRNRAP. V lost 0 bases and J lost 6, with 13 bases in between. This CDR3 is 15 amino acids long.